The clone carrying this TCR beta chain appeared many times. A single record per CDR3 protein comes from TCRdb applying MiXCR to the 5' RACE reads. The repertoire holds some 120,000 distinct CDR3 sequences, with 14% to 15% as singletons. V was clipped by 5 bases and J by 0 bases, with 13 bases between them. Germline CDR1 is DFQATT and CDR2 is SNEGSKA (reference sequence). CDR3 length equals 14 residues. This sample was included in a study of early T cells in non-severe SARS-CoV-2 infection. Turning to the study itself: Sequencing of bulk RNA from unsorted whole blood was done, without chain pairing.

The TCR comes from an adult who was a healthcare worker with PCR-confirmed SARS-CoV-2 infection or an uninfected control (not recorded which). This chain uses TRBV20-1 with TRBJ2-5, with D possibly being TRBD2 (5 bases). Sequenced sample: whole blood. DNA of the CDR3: TGCAGTGCTCCCGGGTGGCGGGACCAAGAGACCCAGTACTTC. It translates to CSAPGWRDQETQYF.